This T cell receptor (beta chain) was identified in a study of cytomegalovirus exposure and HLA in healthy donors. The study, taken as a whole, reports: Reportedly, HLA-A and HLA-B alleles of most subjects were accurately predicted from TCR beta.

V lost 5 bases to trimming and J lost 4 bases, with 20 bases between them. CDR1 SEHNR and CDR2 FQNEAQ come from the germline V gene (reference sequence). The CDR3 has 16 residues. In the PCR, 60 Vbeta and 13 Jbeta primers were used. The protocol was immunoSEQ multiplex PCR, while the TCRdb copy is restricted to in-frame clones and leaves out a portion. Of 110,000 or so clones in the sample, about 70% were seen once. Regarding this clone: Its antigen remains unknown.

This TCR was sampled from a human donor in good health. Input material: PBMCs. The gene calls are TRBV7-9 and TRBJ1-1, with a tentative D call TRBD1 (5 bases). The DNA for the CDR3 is TGTGCCAGCAGCAACTTTTGGGGTGACAGAACCACTGAAGCTTTCTTT. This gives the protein CASSNFWGDRTTEAFF.